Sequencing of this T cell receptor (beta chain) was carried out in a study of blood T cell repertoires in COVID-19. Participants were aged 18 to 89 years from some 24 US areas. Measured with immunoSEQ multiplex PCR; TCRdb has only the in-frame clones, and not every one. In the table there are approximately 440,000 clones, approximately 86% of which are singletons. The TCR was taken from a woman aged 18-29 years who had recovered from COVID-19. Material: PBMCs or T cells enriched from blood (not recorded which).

In DNA form, the CDR3 reads TGTGCCACCGGACCGGGACAGGGGACTCTCTGCGGTCAGCCCCAGCATTTT. As protein: CATGPGQGTLCGQPQHF. This chain connects TRBV21-1 to TRBJ1-5; the table names TRBD1, a call not compared with the DNA. TRBV21-1 is marked as a pseudogene. CDR3 length equals 17 residues.